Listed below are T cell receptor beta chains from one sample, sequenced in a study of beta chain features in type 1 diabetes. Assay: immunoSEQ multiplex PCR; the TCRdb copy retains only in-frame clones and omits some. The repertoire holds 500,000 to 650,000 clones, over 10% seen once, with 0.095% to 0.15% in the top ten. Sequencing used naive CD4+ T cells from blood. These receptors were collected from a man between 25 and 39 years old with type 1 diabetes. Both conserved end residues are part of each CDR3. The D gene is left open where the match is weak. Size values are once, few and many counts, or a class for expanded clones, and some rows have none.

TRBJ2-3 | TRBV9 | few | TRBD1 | CASSLGQPRTDTQYF | TGTGCCAGCAGCCTGGGACAGCCGCGCACAGATACGCAGTATTTT
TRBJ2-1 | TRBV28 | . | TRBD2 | CASSASGGAYNEQFF | TGTGCCAGCAGCGCTAGCGGGGGGGCCTACAATGAGCAGTTCTTC
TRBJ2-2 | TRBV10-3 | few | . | CASKGQNTGELFF | TGTGCCTCCAAGGGTCAGAACACCGGGGAGCTGTTTTTT
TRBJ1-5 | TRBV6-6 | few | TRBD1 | CASTPGGKRDQPQHF | TGTGCCAGCACCCCAGGGGGGAAAAGGGATCAGCCCCAGCATTTT
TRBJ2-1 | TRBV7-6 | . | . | CASSLVPGSYNEQFF | TGTGCCAGCAGCTTAGTGCCGGGATCCTACAATGAGCAGTTCTTC
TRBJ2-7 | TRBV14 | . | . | CASSQVETPPGEQYF | TGTGCCAGCAGCCAAGTAGAGACCCCTCCCGGCGAGCAGTACTTC
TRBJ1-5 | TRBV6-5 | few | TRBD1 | CASRRQGSGNQPQHF | TGTGCCAGCAGGAGACAGGGTAGCGGCAATCAGCCCCAGCATTTT
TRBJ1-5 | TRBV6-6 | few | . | CASATEPNQPQHF | TGTGCCAGCGCTACAGAGCCCAATCAGCCCCAGCATTTT
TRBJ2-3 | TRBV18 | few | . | CASSLFTRLGTDTQYF | TGTGCCAGCTCACTCTTCACTAGATTGGGCACAGATACGCAGTATTTT
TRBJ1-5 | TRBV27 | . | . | CASSSLGQGHQPQHF | TGTGCCAGCAGCTCTCTGGGGCAGGGGCATCAGCCCCAGCATTTT
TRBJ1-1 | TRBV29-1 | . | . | CSVEGGGEAFF | TGCAGCGTTGAAGGCGGTGGGGAAGCTTTCTTT
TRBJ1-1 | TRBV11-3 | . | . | CASRGKLISHGAFF | TGTGCCAGCAGAGGAAAGCTGATCTCCCATGGAGCTTTCTTT
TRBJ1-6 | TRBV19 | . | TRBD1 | CASSPLDRAYNSPLHF | TGTGCCAGTAGTCCCCTGGACAGGGCCTATAATTCACCCCTCCACTTT
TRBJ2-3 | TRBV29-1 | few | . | CSPARLHTDTQYF | TGCAGCCCAGCGAGGTTACACACAGATACGCAGTATTTT
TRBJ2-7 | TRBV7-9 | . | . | CASSSEAYEQYF | TGTGCCAGCAGCTCGGAAGCTTACGAGCAGTACTTC
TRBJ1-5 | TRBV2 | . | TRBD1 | CASSGPGGSNQPQHF | TGTGCCAGCAGTGGGCCAGGGGGATCCAATCAGCCCCAGCATTTT
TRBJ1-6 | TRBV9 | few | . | CASSSPRSVGISPLHF | TGTGCCAGCAGCTCGCCTCGATCCGTGGGGATTTCACCCCTCCACTTT
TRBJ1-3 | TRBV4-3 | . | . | CASSQDKGLSGNTIYF | TGCGCCAGCAGCCAAGATAAGGGTCTCTCTGGAAACACCATATATTTT
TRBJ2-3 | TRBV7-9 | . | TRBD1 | CASSSDRRVGDTQYF | TGTGCCAGCAGCTCGGACAGGCGGGTAGGGGATACGCAGTATTTT
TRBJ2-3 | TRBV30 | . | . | CAWSVTDTQYF | TGTGCCTGGAGTGTAACAGATACGCAGTATTTT
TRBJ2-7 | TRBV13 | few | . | CASSQRGQAYEQYF | TGTGCCAGCAGCCAAAGAGGACAAGCCTACGAGCAGTACTTC
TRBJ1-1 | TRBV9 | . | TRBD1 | CASSVGITRQGNTEAFF | TGTGCCAGCAGCGTAGGGATCACTAGACAGGGGAACACTGAAGCTTTCTTT
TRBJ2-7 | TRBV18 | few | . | CASSPTGDSSYEQYF | TGTGCCAGCTCACCAACAGGTGACAGCTCCTACGAGCAGTACTTC
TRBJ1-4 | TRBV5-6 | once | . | CASAGGEKLFF | TGTGCCAGCGCCGGAGGTGAAAAACTGTTTTTT
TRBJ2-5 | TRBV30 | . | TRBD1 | CAWSVRDRKETQYF | TGTGCCTGGAGTGTACGGGACAGAAAAGAGACCCAGTACTTC
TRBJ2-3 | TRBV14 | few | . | CASSPLSADTQYF | TGTGCCAGCAGCCCCCTTTCCGCAGATACGCAGTATTTT
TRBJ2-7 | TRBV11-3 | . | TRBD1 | CASSSGTAYEQYF | TGTGCCAGCAGCTCCGGGACAGCCTACGAGCAGTACTTC
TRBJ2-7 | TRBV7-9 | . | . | CASSWEDEQYF | TGTGCCAGCAGCTGGGAAGACGAGCAGTACTTC
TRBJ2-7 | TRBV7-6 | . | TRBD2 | CASSNQREGGYEQYF | TGTGCCAGCAGCAATCAACGGGAGGGCGGGTACGAGCAGTACTTC
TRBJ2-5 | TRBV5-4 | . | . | CASSSMRGTQYF | TGTGCCAGCAGCTCCATGAGAGGGACCCAGTACTTC
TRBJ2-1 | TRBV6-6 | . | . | CASSRTGTPGYNEQFF | TGTGCCAGCAGCAGAACCGGGACCCCGGGCTACAATGAGCAGTTCTTC
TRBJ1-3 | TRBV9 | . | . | CASGADSGNTIYF | TGTGCCAGCGGGGCCGACTCTGGAAACACCATATATTTT
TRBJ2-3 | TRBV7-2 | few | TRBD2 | CASSQGSASGGDTDTQYF | TGTGCCAGCAGCCAAGGGTCGGCTAGCGGGGGGGACACAGATACGCAGTATTTT
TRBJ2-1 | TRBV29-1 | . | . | CSVEPPPGYNEQFF | TGCAGCGTTGAACCGCCCCCGGGATACAATGAGCAGTTCTTC
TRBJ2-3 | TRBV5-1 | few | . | CASTRRTMGSTDTQYF | TGCGCCAGCACCCGGCGGACGATGGGAAGCACAGATACGCAGTATTTT
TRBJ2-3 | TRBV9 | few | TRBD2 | CASSVAAPSGYTDTQYF | TGTGCCAGCAGCGTAGCCGCGCCTAGCGGGTACACAGATACGCAGTATTTT
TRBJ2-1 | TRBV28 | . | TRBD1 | CASRRGQGSYNEQFF | TGTGCCAGCAGACGAGGACAGGGGTCCTACAATGAGCAGTTCTTC
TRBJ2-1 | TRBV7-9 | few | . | CASSRTGGSWNEQFF | TGTGCCAGCAGTCGGACAGGAGGGTCGTGGAATGAGCAGTTCTTC
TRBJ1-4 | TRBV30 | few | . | CAWRAMGLSEKLFF | TGTGCCTGGAGGGCAATGGGGCTTTCGGAAAAACTGTTTTTT
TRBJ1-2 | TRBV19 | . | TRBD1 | CASSRTGYGYTF | TGTGCCAGTAGTAGGACAGGTTATGGCTACACCTTC
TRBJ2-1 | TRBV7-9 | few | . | CASSVTWTDPSYNEQFF | TGTGCCAGCAGCGTAACTTGGACAGACCCATCCTACAATGAGCAGTTCTTC
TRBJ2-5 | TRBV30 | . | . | CAWSQGLSSETQYF | TGTGCCTGGAGTCAGGGACTGTCCTCTGAGACCCAGTACTTC
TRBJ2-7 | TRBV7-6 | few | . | CASSLGAPQSYEQYF | TGTGCCAGCAGCTTAGGAGCTCCACAGAGCTACGAGCAGTACTTC
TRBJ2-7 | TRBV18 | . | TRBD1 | CASSISGQGHEQYF | TGTGCCAGCTCAATTTCGGGACAGGGCCACGAGCAGTACTTC
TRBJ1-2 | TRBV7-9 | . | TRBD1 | CAIRTGEDGYTF | TGTGCCATCAGGACAGGGGAGGACGGCTACACCTTC
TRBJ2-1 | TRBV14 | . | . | CASSRSSRYNEQFF | TGTGCCAGCAGCCGCAGCAGCCGTTACAATGAGCAGTTCTTC
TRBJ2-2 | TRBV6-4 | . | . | CASSRSGTEGNTGELFF | TGTGCCAGCAGCAGGAGCGGGACAGAAGGAAACACCGGGGAGCTGTTTTTT
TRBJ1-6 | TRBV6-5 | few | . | CASSYSRGPRALHF | TGTGCCAGCAGTTACTCCCGGGGCCCTCGCGCCCTCCACTTT
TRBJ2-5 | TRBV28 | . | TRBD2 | CASHPVGGGEPTTTKQETQYF | TGTGCCAGCCACCCGGTGGGTGGGGGGGAGCCCACAACCACAAAGCAAGAGACCCAGTACTTC